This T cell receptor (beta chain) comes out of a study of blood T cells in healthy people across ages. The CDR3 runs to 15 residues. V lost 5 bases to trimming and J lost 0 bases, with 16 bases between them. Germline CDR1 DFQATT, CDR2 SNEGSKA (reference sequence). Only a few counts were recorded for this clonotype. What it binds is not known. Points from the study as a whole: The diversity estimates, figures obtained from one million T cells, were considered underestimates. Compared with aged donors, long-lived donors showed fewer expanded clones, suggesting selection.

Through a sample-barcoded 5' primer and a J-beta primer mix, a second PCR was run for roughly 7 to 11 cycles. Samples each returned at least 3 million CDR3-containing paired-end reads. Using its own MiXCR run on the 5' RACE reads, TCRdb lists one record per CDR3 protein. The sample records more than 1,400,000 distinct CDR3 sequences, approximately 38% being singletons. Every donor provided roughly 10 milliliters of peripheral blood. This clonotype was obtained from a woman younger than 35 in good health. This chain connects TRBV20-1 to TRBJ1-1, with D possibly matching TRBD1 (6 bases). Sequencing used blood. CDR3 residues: CSASPTGHLNTEAFF. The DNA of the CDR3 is TGCAGTGCTTCCCCGACAGGACACCTGAACACTGAAGCTTTCTTT.